A single sample gave rise to the 30 T cell receptor beta chains below, sequenced in a study of response to subunit inactivated influenza vaccine. TCRdb re-analysed the RT-PCR reads in MiXCR, keeping a single row per CDR3 protein. Counted here are roughly 190,000 distinct CDR3 sequences, more than 10% occurring once; the ten biggest clones make up about 31%. Separately, the same data were catalogued under a study of T cells expressing NK-cell markers. This second study says: For TCR beta, cDNA was produced by 5'RACE template switching with UMIs.

The sequencing here drew on CD8+ T cells sorted from PBMCs, taken about 13 days after vaccination. These receptor sequences come from a man aged 45 to 65 who received an inactivated influenza vaccine.

This clonotype was observed at least ten times. The rearrangement joins TRBV29-1 to TRBJ2-2; D not certain. Germline CDR1 SQVTM, CDR2 ANQGSEA. Trimming took 3 bases from V and 5 from J, leaving 13 bases between them. The CDR3 loop spans 14 amino acids. In DNA, the CDR3 is TGCAGCGTTGAGTCCACACGGACGACCGGGGAGCTGTTTTTT. It yields the protein CSVESTRTTGELFF.

This chain links TRBV7-6 with TRBJ2-7; 7 nucleotides line up with TRBD2. In germline, CDR1 is SGHVS, CDR2 FNYEAQ. The CDR3 has 17 amino acids. V dropped 0 bases and J dropped 7; count of bases not matched to a gene: 15. Here the CDR3 reads CASSLAIGGSWSSEQYF. The CDR3 DNA reads as TGTGCCAGCAGCTTAGCGATCGGGGGGAGTTGGAGTAGTGAGCAGTACTTC.

This clonotype has a count of ten or more. The V and J genes are TRBV5-1 and TRBJ2-1; the match to TRBD2 covers 13 bases. CDR3 length: 19 residues. Germline V gene data show CDR1 as SGHRS and CDR2 as YFSETQ. The J segment lost 0 bases and the V segment lost 4 bases, leaving 10 bases of the junction unmatched. The CDR3 loop reads CASSPGLAGTRGSYNEQFF. The CDR3 DNA follows: TGCGCCAGCAGCCCGGGACTAGCGGGGACCCGAGGCTCCTACAATGAGCAGTTCTTC.

The gene calls are TRBV28 and TRBJ2-1; no clear D gene. The CDR3 consists of 17 residues. The ends were cut back, 1 base at V and 6 bases at J, with 19 bases in the middle. CDR1 and CDR2 from the germline V gene are MDHEN and SYDVKM. CDR3: CASSLSYGPDVRNEQFF. DNA for the CDR3: TGTGCCAGCAGTTTATCCTACGGACCCGATGTTCGCAATGAGCAGTTCTTC.

This clonotype was detected only a few times. The rearrangement uses TRBV28 and TRBJ2-3; no clear D. Germline CDR1 is MDHEN and CDR2 is SYDVKM. Trimming took 6 bases from V and 2 from J, leaving 18 bases between them. CDR3 length: 16 residues. CDR3 sequence (DNA): TGTGCCAGCAGGGGGATATACTCACCGTCCACAGATACGCAGTATTTT. Translation: CASRGIYSPSTDTQYF.

There are many counts of this clonotype. The chain carries TRBV10-3 and TRBJ1-5; D gene ambiguous. CDR1 ENHRY and CDR2 SYGVKD come from the germline V gene. Trimming shortened V by 3 bases and J by 7 bases, and 7 bases separated the two germline ends. The length of the CDR3 is 12 residues. The CDR3 DNA sequence: TGTGCCATCAGTGATGCGTACCAGCCCCAGCATTTT. It codes for CAISDAYQPQHF.

This clonotype was found a few times. V and J are TRBV12-3 or TRBV12-4 and TRBJ1-5; TRBD1 is a possible D gene (6 bases). There are 16 residues in the CDR3. Trimming stripped 5 bases from V and 3 bases from J, with 17 bases between. CDR3 protein: CASSPTPRGVNQPQHF. The CDR3 DNA follows: TGTGCCAGCAGTCCCACGCCCAGGGGTGTCAATCAGCCCCAGCATTTT.

This clonotype was detected ten times or more. CDR3 region: CAAGGTQYF. DNA for the CDR3: TGTGCCGCGGGTGGTACGCAGTATTTT. The chain links TRBV5-8 to TRBJ2-3, with D possibly TRBD2 on 5 matching bases. The CDR3 extends over 9 amino acids. V was shortened by 10 bases and J by 8 bases, with 8 bases between the two germline ends. Germline loops: CDR1 SGHTS, CDR2 YDEGEE.

This clonotype was counted at least ten times. V is TRBV10-3 and J is TRBJ2-7; 9 nucleotides match TRBD1. Germline trimming cut 0 bases from V and 6 bases from J; bases unmatched to any gene: 18. Germline CDR1 reads ENHRY; CDR2 reads SYGVKD. The CDR3 runs to 19 residues. The CDR3 here is CAISESPPYWTGVDGEQYF. Here the CDR3 DNA reads TGTGCCATCAGTGAGTCGCCCCCTTACTGGACAGGGGTCGATGGCGAGCAGTACTTC.

This clonotype occurred a few times. The CDR3 nucleotides are TGTGCCAGCAGTCCGCCGGGGAAGCAGTACTTC. Protein product: CASSPPGKQYF. The chain joins TRBV28 to TRBJ2-7; TRBD2 might be the D (5 bases). Germline CDR1 and CDR2: MDHEN and SYDVKM. Deletions cut 5 bases from V and 8 bases from J, with 10 bases between. CDR3 length: 11 amino acids.

This clonotype was found a few times. The chain employs TRBV28 and TRBJ2-7; D is uncertain. The germline V gene has CDR1 MDHEN and CDR2 SYDVKM. Trimming shortened V by 5 bases and J by 13 bases, and 9 bases separated the two germline ends. The CDR3 contains 9 residues. The CDR3 loop reads CASSQAPYF. CDR3 nucleotides: TGTGCCAGCAGTCAGGCCCCCTACTTC.

This clonotype was counted between two and nine times. This chain joins TRBV14 and TRBJ2-1; D gene uncertain. There are 16 residues in the CDR3. Trimming pared 0 bases from V and 3 bases from J, leaving 12 bases between. CDR1 and CDR2 (germline): SGHDN, FVKESK. CDR3 sequence: CASSQDHHPDYNEQFF. Here the CDR3 DNA reads TGTGCCAGCAGCCAAGATCATCACCCTGACTACAATGAGCAGTTCTTC.

CDR3 in amino acids: CASSSPGRLFF. In DNA form, the CDR3 reads TGTGCCAGCAGTTCCCCAGGTCGACTGTTTTTT. J is TRBJ1-4 and V is TRBV6-6; unclear D gene. V was clipped by 4 bases and J by 13 bases, with 10 bases between them. CDR1 MNHNY and CDR2 SVGAGI come from the germline V gene (reference sequence). The CDR3 loop spans 11 amino acids.

The chain uses TRBV4-2 and TRBJ2-1; 11 bases fit TRBD2. The CDR3 has 17 residues. Germline trimming cut 4 bases from V and 4 bases from J; bases unmatched to any gene: 9. The germline V gene has CDR1 LGHNA and CDR2 YNFKEQ. CDR3 in amino acids: CASSPDSGRASYNEQFF. The CDR3 DNA sequence: TGTGCCAGCAGCCCGGATAGCGGGAGGGCCTCATACAATGAGCAGTTCTTC.

Here the CDR3 reads CASTGSRDTQYF. Written as DNA, the CDR3 is TGTGCCAGCACAGGATCTCGAGATACGCAGTATTTT. The genes are TRBV2 and TRBJ2-3; D remains ambiguous. There are 12 residues in the CDR3. Deletions cut 7 bases from V and 5 bases from J, with 10 bases between. Germline lookup yields CDR1 SNHLY and CDR2 FYNNEI.

This clonotype was recorded a few times. V gene TRBV6-2 or TRBV6-3 combines with J gene TRBJ1-5; D unclear. The length of the CDR3 is 13 residues. V was cut by 6 bases and J by 3 bases, with 9 bases left in between. Germline V gene data show CDR1 as MNHEY and CDR2 as SVGEGT. The CDR3 nucleotides read TGTGCCAGCAGCCTCCCAGACAATCAGCCCCAGCATTTT. Residues: CASSLPDNQPQHF.

The J gene is TRBJ2-1, the V gene TRBV27; D call uncertain. This CDR3 region has 13 residues. Germline V lookup: CDR1 MNHEY, CDR2 SMNVEV (reference sequence). With 3 bases removed from V and 9 bases from J, the gap between germline ends came to 12 bases. The CDR3 DNA follows: TGTGCCAGCAGTTTTTTCTTTCAATCTGAGCAGTTCTTC. It translates to CASSFFFQSEQFF.

This clonotype has more than one count but fewer than ten. J is TRBJ2-3 and V is TRBV20-1; D remains ambiguous. Trimming removed 7 bases at V and 0 bases at J, with 14 bases between. The CDR3 sequence is 14 residues long. Germline V gene sequence: CDR1 DFQATT, CDR2 SNEGSKA (reference sequence). DNA of the CDR3: TGCAGTGGTGCGGACCTCACTAGCACAGATACGCAGTATTTT. Translation: CSGADLTSTDTQYF.

The rearrangement links TRBV7-8 to TRBJ2-1, with D tentatively TRBD1 (6 bases). Trimming removed 5 bases from V and 2 bases from J, with 13 bases in between. Germline-derived CDR1 and CDR2 are SGHVS and FQNEAQ. The CDR3 consists of 15 residues. The CDR3 coding sequence is TGTGCCAGCAGCGGGGTACAGGGTACCTACAATGAGCAGTTCTTC. This sequence encodes CASSGVQGTYNEQFF.

The chain has TRBV27 and TRBJ2-1; D unclear. The V and J ends lost 3 bases and 0 bases respectively, with 12 bases between them. CDR3 length equals 16 residues. The V gene's germline CDR1 is MNHEY and CDR2 SMNVEV (reference sequence). The CDR3 nucleotides are TGTGCCAGCAGTTTGACACTTTTGAGCTCCTACAATGAGCAGTTCTTC. This translates into CASSLTLLSSYNEQFF.

There are many counts of this clonotype. This chain joins TRBV29-1 and TRBJ2-1; no firm D call. V lost 4 bases, J lost 2 bases, and 9 bases lay in between. From germline, CDR1 is SQVTM and CDR2 ANQGSEA. This CDR3 is built from 13 residues. CDR3 nucleotide sequence: TGCAGCGTTGGGACCGGAGCCTACAATGAGCAGTTCTTC. This gives the protein CSVGTGAYNEQFF.

This clonotype was seen more than once but under ten times. The chain carries TRBV9 and TRBJ2-1; 7 nucleotides align to TRBD2. In germline, CDR1 is SGDLS, CDR2 YYNGEE. The CDR3 is 17 residues long. The V and J ends lost 0 bases and 2 bases, in that order; junction bases with no gene match: 8. The DNA of the CDR3 is TGTGCCAGCAGCGTAGGGGGGGGAGCGGGAACCTACAATGAGCAGTTCTTC. As protein: CASSVGGGAGTYNEQFF. The full variable domain, rest sourced from reference TRBV9 and TRBJ2-1, is DSGVTQTPKHLITATGQRVTLRCSPRSGDLSVYWYQQSLDQGLQFLIQYYNGEERAKGNILERFSAQQFPDLHSELNLSSLELGDSALYFCASSVGGGAGTYNEQFFGPGTRLTVL.

This chain connects TRBV4-3 to TRBJ2-7, with 7 positions matching TRBD1. The CDR3 length is 16 residues. Unmatched junction bases numbered 11, after V lost 1 base and J lost 5 bases. Germline CDR1 LGHNA, CDR2 YSLEER. CDR3 sequence (DNA): TGCGCCAGCAGCCAAGGGACAGGCGGTTCCCCCCACGAGCAGTACTTC. It codes for CASSQGTGGSPHEQYF.

There are many counts of this clonotype. This chain uses TRBV15 with TRBJ2-3; 7 bases line up with TRBD1. Germline V CDR1 and CDR2: LNHNV, YYDKDF (reference sequence). With V trimmed by 0 bases and J by 3 bases, 6 bases remained unmatched. The CDR3 is made up of 16 amino acids. The CDR3 sequence: CATSRDQVRGTDTQYF. CDR3 nucleotide sequence: TGTGCCACCAGCAGAGATCAAGTCAGGGGGACAGATACGCAGTATTTT.

The table lists this clonotype with many counts. One end of the junction fails to match germline, which may point to a read error. This chain joins TRBV4-3 and TRBJ2-3; D is perhaps TRBD2 (6 bases). This CDR3 has 16 residues. Germline V gene sequence: CDR1 LGHNA, CDR2 YSLEER. CDR3 coding DNA: TGTGCCAGCAGCCAAGATTTGGCGGGGAGCACAGATACGCAGTATTTT. This codes for CASSQDLAGSTDTQYF.

The table lists this clonotype with a few counts. This chain connects TRBV25-1 to TRBJ2-5; a weak D match, TRBD2 (6 bases). Looked up from germline, CDR1 is MGHDK and CDR2 is SYGVNS. CDR3 length: 14 amino acids. V was trimmed by 2 bases and J by 2 bases, leaving 9 bases between them. CDR3 nucleotides: TGTGCCAGCAGTGAAACGGGGACTCAAGAGACCCAGTACTTC. Translated: CASSETGTQETQYF.

The chain links TRBV12-3 or TRBV12-4 to TRBJ1-5; 7 bases agree with TRBD1. V was pared by 3 bases and J by 1 base, with 6 bases of the junction left unmatched. The CDR3 is 16 amino acids. CDR3 nucleotides: TGTGCCAGCAGTTTGGAGGGGGCATTAAGCAATCAGCCCCAGCATTTT. Protein sequence: CASSLEGALSNQPQHF.

This clonotype came up a few times. This rearrangement joins TRBV15 to TRBJ2-7; 9 bases map to TRBD2. The CDR3 consists of 14 residues. CDR1 LNHNV and CDR2 YYDKDF come from the germline V gene (reference sequence). Trimming cost V 5 bases and J 2 bases; bases outside gene matches: 4. The CDR3 DNA is TGTGCCACCAGCTCAGCGGGGGGCCCCTACGAGCAGTACTTC. This translates into CATSSAGGPYEQYF. Drawing the rest from reference TRBV15 and TRBJ2-7, the complete variable domain is DAMVIQNPRYQVTQFGKPVTLSCSQTLNHNVMYWYQQKSSQAPKLLFHYYDKDFNNEADTPDNFQSRRPNTSFCFLDIRSPGLGDTAMYLCATSSAGGPYEQYFGPGTRLTVT.

This clonotype was seen repeatedly, ten times or more. The chain is built from TRBV10-3 and TRBJ2-6; tentative D call: TRBD2 (6 bases). Germline assignment: CDR1 ENHRY and CDR2 SYGVKD. The CDR3 sequence is 19 residues long. V shed 0 bases and J shed 2 bases, with 17 bases lying between them. The CDR3 coding sequence is TGTGCCATCAGTGAGTCGATTGGAGGGGAATTTCCTGGGGCCAACGTCCTGACTTTC. The encoded protein is CAISESIGGEFPGANVLTF.

Only a few counts were recorded for this clonotype. This chain connects TRBV25-1 to TRBJ2-4; no firm D call. V lost 1 base and J lost 8, with 3 bases in between. This CDR3 is built from 11 residues. The germline CDR1 and CDR2 sequences are MGHDK and SYGVNS. DNA of the CDR3: TGTGCCAGCAGTGAATTCGACATTCAGTACTTC. Amino acids: CASSEFDIQYF.